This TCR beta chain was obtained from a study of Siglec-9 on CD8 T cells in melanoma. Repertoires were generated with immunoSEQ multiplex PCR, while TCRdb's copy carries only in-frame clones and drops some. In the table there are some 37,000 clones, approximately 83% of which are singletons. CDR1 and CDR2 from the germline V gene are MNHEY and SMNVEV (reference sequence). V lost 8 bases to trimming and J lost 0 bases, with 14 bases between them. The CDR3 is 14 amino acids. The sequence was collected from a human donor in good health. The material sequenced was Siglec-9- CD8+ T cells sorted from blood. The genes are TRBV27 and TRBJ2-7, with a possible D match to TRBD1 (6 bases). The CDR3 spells CASGPQGLSYEQYF. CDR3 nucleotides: TGTGCCAGCGGGCCCCAGGGGCTCTCCTACGAGCAGTACTTC.